The 18 T cell receptor beta chains below were found in one sample sequenced in a study of cytomegalovirus exposure and HLA in healthy donors (dated by TCRdb to the late 2010s). The protocol used for the library was the immunoSEQ multiplex PCR assay. The multiplex PCR relied on a mix of 60 forward primers for TCR Vbeta segments and 13 reverse primers for TCR Jbeta segments. TCRdb carries this immuneACCESS record with in-frame sequences only. Its versions omit some clonotypes, under half of them owing to an unresolved V gene in the studies checked, with the rest unexplained. The sample's table covers 70,000 or so clones. The leading ten clones occupy under 0.9% of the sample. Specimen: PBMCs. The receptors originated from a boy aged 5-17 years in good health and CMV-seronegative.

The J gene is TRBJ1-1, the V gene TRBV5-4; D remains unclear. Trimming shortened V by 1 base and J by 4 bases, and 5 bases separated the two germline ends. Germline V gene lookup returns CDR1 SGHNT and CDR2 YYREEE (reference sequence). The CDR3 runs 12 residues. Here the CDR3 reads CASSLSGTEAFF. The CDR3 nucleotides read TGTGCCAGCAGCTTGTCGGGCACTGAAGCTTTCTTT.

The rearrangement links TRBV5-1 to TRBJ1-2; TRBD1 matches 8 bases. V was pared by 0 bases and J by 8 bases, with 9 bases of the junction left unmatched. The CDR3 is 15 amino acids. In germline, CDR1 is SGHRS, CDR2 YFSETQ. CDR3: CASSLGQGAMEGYTF. The DNA of the CDR3 is TGCGCCAGCAGCTTGGGCCAGGGGGCAATGGAGGGCTACACCTTC.

This chain connects TRBV5-1 to TRBJ1-1; weak D call: TRBD1 (5 bases). V was trimmed by 4 bases and J by 1 base, leaving 17 bases between them. CDR1 and CDR2 from the germline V gene are SGHRS and YFSETQ. The CDR3 contains 16 residues. CDR3 in amino acids: CASSPQPQTANTEAFF. CDR3 DNA sequence: TGCGCCAGCAGCCCACAACCTCAGACAGCGAACACTGAAGCTTTCTTT.

This chain uses TRBV25-1 with TRBJ1-4; 11 nucleotides match TRBD1. This CDR3 has 15 amino acids. Germline lookup yields CDR1 MGHDK and CDR2 SYGVNS. Trimming cost V 4 bases and J 2 bases; bases outside gene matches: 0. The CDR3 loop reads CASSGTGGTNEKLFF. The DNA of the CDR3 is TGTGCCAGCAGTGGGACAGGGGGCACTAATGAAAAACTGTTTTTT. Drawing the rest from reference TRBV25-1 and TRBJ1-4, the complete variable domain is EADIYQTPRYLVIGTGKKITLECSQTMGHDKMYWYQQDPGMELHLIHYSYGVNSTEKGDLSSESTVSRIRTEHFPLTLESARPSHTSQYLCASSGTGGTNEKLFFGSGTQLSVL.

For the CDR3, the DNA is TGTGCCAGCAGTCGGGACAGGGGTGTTCAGCCCCAGCATTTT. This encodes CASSRDRGVQPQHF. The chain couples TRBV6-5 to TRBJ1-5, with TRBD1 identical over 10 bases. V dropped 5 bases and J dropped 6; count of bases not matched to a gene: 4. CDR1 and CDR2 from the germline V gene are MNHEY and SVGAGI. The CDR3 contains 14 residues.

The chain employs TRBV18 and TRBJ1-1; perhaps TRBD1 as D (5 bases). The V gene's germline CDR1 is KGHSH and CDR2 LQKENI. V lost 4 bases to trimming and J lost 1 base, with 10 bases between them. CDR3 length: 14 residues. CDR3 residues: CASSRLGQNTEAFF. CDR3 DNA sequence: TGTGCCAGCTCACGTCTTGGACAGAACACTGAAGCTTTCTTT. Combining the CDR3 with reference TRBV18 and TRBJ1-1 gives the whole variable domain NAGVMQNPRHLVRRRGQEARLRCSPMKGHSHVYWYRQLPEEGLKFMVYLQKENIIDESGMPKERFSAEFPKEGPSILRIQQVVRGDSAAYFCASSRLGQNTEAFFGQGTRLTVV.

The chain has TRBV25-1 and TRBJ2-7; D gene uncertain. The CDR3 has 11 residues. Germline CDR1 and CDR2: MGHDK and SYGVNS. Trimming removed 1 base at V and 9 bases at J, with 7 bases between. The CDR3, as DNA: TGTGCCAGCAGTGAATCCCCAGGGCAGTACTTC. Amino acid sequence: CASSESPGQYF.

The chain links TRBV11-2 to TRBJ2-1; 13 nucleotides match TRBD2. V lost 7 bases and J lost 5; bases outside the gene matches: 8. Germline V gene lookup returns CDR1 SGHAT and CDR2 FQNNGV. There are 16 residues in the CDR3. CDR3 coding DNA: TGTGCCAGCATAGAGGGGACTAGCGGGACCGACAATGAGCAGTTCTTC. Translating it yields CASIEGTSGTDNEQFF.

This chain links TRBV2 with TRBJ2-1, with TRBD2 matching 12 bases. CDR3 length equals 16 residues. The germline gives CDR1 SNHLY, CDR2 FYNNEI. V shed 5 bases and J 0 bases; nucleotides not matched to a gene: 2. The CDR3 nucleotides are TGTGCCAGCAGTTCGACTAGCGGGAGCTCCTACAATGAGCAGTTCTTC. Protein product: CASSSTSGSSYNEQFF.

The rearrangement uses TRBV7-2 and TRBJ2-7; TRBD1 matches 8 bases. The junction had 7 bases not matched to a gene; V was cut back by 6 bases and J by 3 bases. Per germline, CDR1 SGHTA and CDR2 FQGNSA. The length of the CDR3 is 14 residues. This CDR3 is CASSKQTGGYEQYF. The CDR3 DNA reads TGTGCCAGCAGTAAACAAACAGGGGGCTACGAGCAGTACTTC.

This chain uses TRBV11-2 with TRBJ2-5, with 10 positions matching TRBD2. Germline V gene data show CDR1 as SGHAT and CDR2 as FQNNGV. This CDR3 region has 16 residues. The V and J ends lost 3 bases and 5 bases, in that order; junction bases with no gene match: 9. The CDR3 loop is CASSFPPSGSPETQYF. CDR3 DNA: TGTGCCAGCAGCTTTCCCCCTAGCGGGAGTCCCGAGACCCAGTACTTC.

The V gene is TRBV25-1, the J gene TRBJ1-1, with D possibly being TRBD1 (5 bases). Trimming removed 4 bases from V and 5 bases from J, with 11 bases in between. Germline V gene data show CDR1 as MGHDK and CDR2 as SYGVNS. There are 13 residues in the CDR3. CDR3 loop: CASSGTGGTEAFF. In nucleotides, the CDR3 is TGTGCCAGCAGTGGGACCGGGGGGACTGAAGCTTTCTTT.

The chain recombines TRBV6-5 with TRBJ1-1; D is undetermined. V lost 0 bases, J lost 3 bases, and 5 bases lay in between. The CDR3 has 13 residues. CDR1 MNHEY and CDR2 SVGAGI come from the germline V gene. CDR3 sequence (DNA): TGTGCCAGCAGTTACTCCGCGGACACTGAAGCTTTCTTT. Its protein is CASSYSADTEAFF.

The V call is TRBV18, the J call TRBJ1-2; 8 positions agree with TRBD1. Trimming at V came to 4 bases and at J to 2 bases, leaving 6 bases not matched to a gene. The CDR3 is made up of 15 amino acids. Germline lookup yields CDR1 KGHSH and CDR2 LQKENI. CDR3: CASSLRTGRNYGYTF. The CDR3 DNA is TGTGCCAGCTCACTCCGGACAGGGCGGAACTATGGCTACACCTTC.

The gene calls are TRBV7-9 and TRBJ2-1; TRBD2 might be the D (5 bases). Germline CDR1 is SEHNR and CDR2 is FQNEAQ (reference sequence). Trimming pared 1 base from V and 5 bases from J, leaving 12 bases between. The CDR3 length is 15 residues. The CDR3 region has the DNA TGTGCCAGCAGCTTAGTTATCGGGAAAGACAATGAGCAGTTCTTC. This codes for CASSLVIGKDNEQFF.

The chain uses TRBV6-5 and TRBJ1-2; the match to TRBD1 covers 12 bases. V lost 5 bases, J lost 6 bases, and 7 bases stayed unmatched. The CDR3 sequence is 15 residues long. CDR1 and CDR2 (germline): MNHEY, SVGAGI. The CDR3 DNA reads as TGTGCCAGCAGTCAACAGGGACAGGGGGCTAATGGCTACACCTTC. It translates to CASSQQGQGANGYTF.

The chain recombines TRBV6-6 with TRBJ1-2; D gene ambiguous. The CDR3 extends over 14 amino acids. V gave up 2 bases and J gave up 0 bases, with 7 bases separating them. CDR1 MNHNY and CDR2 SVGAGI come from the germline V gene (reference sequence). CDR3 sequence (DNA): TGTGCCAGCAGTTACGCCCTAGCTAACTATGGCTACACCTTC. This encodes CASSYALANYGYTF.

DNA for the CDR3: TGCGCCAGCAGTGAGTCGACGTCTACAGGGGGCGGCAAAGGCTACACCTTC. It translates to CASSESTSTGGGKGYTF. The chain couples TRBV10-2 to TRBJ1-2; 9 positions match TRBD1. The germline V gene has CDR1 WSHSY and CDR2 SAAADI. CDR3 length equals 17 residues. Trimming removed 0 bases from V and 8 bases from J; junction bases left unmatched: 13.